Listed below are T cell receptor beta chains from one sample, sequenced in a study of cytomegalovirus exposure and HLA in healthy donors. The assay was immunoSEQ multiplex PCR, and TCRdb's table has in-frame clones only and misses some. The sample comprises 150,000 or so clones, under 80% of which are singletons, and under 2.5% rests with the top ten. The source material was PBMCs. These receptors were taken from a human donor in good health. CDR3s include the opening cysteine and the closing phenylalanine or tryptophan. A D gene is named only where the DNA matches it firmly. Clone size is given for some rows only: seen once, a few or many times, or a class if the clone is expanded.

cdr3_nt,cdr3_aa,d_call,clone_size,j_call,v_call
TGTGCCTGGACCCCCAAAGCGACGGGGAACACTGAAGCTTTCTTT,CAWTPKATGNTEAFF,NA,NA,TRBJ1-1,TRBV30
TGTGCCAGCAGCCCCCGGACTAGCGGAAATTACGAGCAGTACTTC,CASSPRTSGNYEQYF,TRBD2,NA,TRBJ2-7,TRBV9
TGTGCCAGCTCACCTGCTAGAGGTAACAATGAGCAGTTCTTC,CASSPARGNNEQFF,NA,NA,TRBJ2-1,TRBV18
TGTGCCAGCAGCCAAGAGGGAGCCTACAATGAGCAGTTCTTC,CASSQEGAYNEQFF,NA,NA,TRBJ2-1,TRBV4-2
TGTGCCAGCAGGGGTCGGGAGGGGGGCGCCTACGAGCAGTACTTC,CASRGREGGAYEQYF,TRBD2,NA,TRBJ2-7,TRBV6-5
TGTGCCAGCAGCTTATTTTTAGGGGACGAGCAGTACTTC,CASSLFLGDEQYF,NA,NA,TRBJ2-7,TRBV7-3
TGTGCCAGCAGCTCAACGGGACAGGGCTTTTTTTTGAACACTGAAGCTTTCTTT,CASSSTGQGFFLNTEAFF,TRBD1,NA,TRBJ1-1,TRBV9
TGTGCCAGCAGCCCCCCCGCTAGTTCGTCCGGGGAGCTGTTTTTT,CASSPPASSSGELFF,NA,few,TRBJ2-2,TRBV7-6
TGCGCCAGCAGCTTGGAGGCGGGGGGGTCCACAGATACGCAGTATTTT,CASSLEAGGSTDTQYF,TRBD2,NA,TRBJ2-3,TRBV5-1
TGTGCCAGCAGCTCCGGGACACTGCGAGGCAATGAGCAGTTCTTC,CASSSGTLRGNEQFF,NA,NA,TRBJ2-1,TRBV7-3
TGTGCCAGCTTATCCAAAACTAGCGGTTACACCGGGGAGCTGTTTTTT,CASLSKTSGYTGELFF,TRBD2,NA,TRBJ2-2,TRBV27
TGTGCCATCAGTGATTCCCCCGGTTACTCTGGAAACACCATATATTTT,CAISDSPGYSGNTIYF,NA,few,TRBJ1-3,TRBV10-3
TGTGCCAGTAGTATAGTCCGGGGACAGGGACGTGAAAAACTGTTTTTT,CASSIVRGQGREKLFF,TRBD1,NA,TRBJ1-4,TRBV19
TGTGCCAGCAGTTTGACTAGCGGGGGGCAATACGAGCAGTACTTC,CASSLTSGGQYEQYF,TRBD2,few,TRBJ2-7,TRBV6-5
TGTGCCAGCAGCGGGGGCGATGTGACAGGGTGGGAAGAGACCCAGTACTTC,CASSGGDVTGWEETQYF,TRBD1,NA,TRBJ2-5,TRBV9
TGTGCCAGCAGCCTCACAGGGTCTGCCTGGGGCTACACCTTC,CASSLTGSAWGYTF,NA,few,TRBJ1-2,TRBV9
TGTGCCAGCAGCCCGTGGGACAGGGGCAACGAGCAGTACTTC,CASSPWDRGNEQYF,TRBD1,NA,TRBJ2-7,TRBV7-8
TGTGCCAGCAGTGGCAGCGGGGCCCAATACGAGCAGTACTTC,CASSGSGAQYEQYF,TRBD2,once,TRBJ2-7,TRBV6-5
TGTGCCAGCAGCCCCCTAGGGGGACGGTCCTCTGGGGCCAACGTCCTGACTTTC,CASSPLGGRSSGANVLTF,NA,NA,TRBJ2-6,TRBV7-3
TGTGCCAGCAGCACTAGTGGCTCTGGGGCCAACGTCCTGACTTTC,CASSTSGSGANVLTF,NA,NA,TRBJ2-6,TRBV7-8
TGTGCCAGCAGCAAAGGAGGTTTAAAGAGTGAAAAACTGTTTTTT,CASSKGGLKSEKLFF,NA,once,TRBJ1-4,TRBV21-1
TGTGCCAGCAGTGAGTTAGGGACAGGGCGCGAAAAACTGTTTTTT,CASSELGTGREKLFF,TRBD1,few,TRBJ1-4,TRBV2
TGTGCCAGCAGCCCGGGGGGGGCAGCGGGGGTCATGAACACCGGGGAGCTGTTTTTT,CASSPGGAAGVMNTGELFF,TRBD2,NA,TRBJ2-2,TRBV11-2
TGTGCCAGCAGCTTTCTACCCGGGACTAGTGGTTTGGGCACAGATACGCAGTATTTT,CASSFLPGTSGLGTDTQYF,TRBD2,few,TRBJ2-3,TRBV5-5
TGTGCCATCAGTGACGGCAGGCTTGCGTACGAGCAGTACTTC,CAISDGRLAYEQYF,NA,NA,TRBJ2-7,TRBV10-3
TGTGCCAGCAGCTTCCGACCCCGCGAGGGCTACGAGCAGTACTTC,CASSFRPREGYEQYF,NA,NA,TRBJ2-7,TRBV7-2
TGTGCCAGCAGCTTAGCGCGGAGGGAGGAGCAGTTCTTC,CASSLARREEQFF,NA,NA,TRBJ2-1,TRBV7-8
TGTGCCAGCTCACTCGGACAGGGGCCCTCCTACGAGCAGTACTTC,CASSLGQGPSYEQYF,TRBD1,NA,TRBJ2-7,TRBV18
TGTGCCAGCAGGACAGGGTTCCCCCTCTCTGGGGCCAACGTCCTGACTTTC,CASRTGFPLSGANVLTF,TRBD1,NA,TRBJ2-6,TRBV7-9
TGTGCCAGCAGTCCTGACAGGGCGAACACTGAAGCTTTCTTT,CASSPDRANTEAFF,TRBD1,NA,TRBJ1-1,TRBV6-5
TGTGCCAGCAGCTTAGGGTTCGGGACAGGGGTTTTGGGATATCATCAGCCCCAGCATTTT,CASSLGFGTGVLGYHQPQHF,TRBD1,NA,TRBJ1-5,TRBV7-8
TGTGCCTGGCGCCCTAGCTCAGACTACGAGCAGTACTTC,CAWRPSSDYEQYF,NA,NA,TRBJ2-7,TRBV30
TGTGCCAGTAGTACAGACAGGGACTCCTACAATGAGCAGTTCTTC,CASSTDRDSYNEQFF,TRBD1,NA,TRBJ2-1,TRBV19
TGCGCCAGCAGCCCAACAGTATCGAACACTGAAGCTTTCTTT,CASSPTVSNTEAFF,NA,NA,TRBJ1-1,TRBV5-1
TGCGCCAGCAGCTTGGGCGGGACAGGCGAATACGAGCAGTACTTC,CASSLGGTGEYEQYF,TRBD1,NA,TRBJ2-7,TRBV5-1
TGTGCCTGGAGTTCCGGGACAAATAGCAATCAGCCCCAGCATTTT,CAWSSGTNSNQPQHF,NA,once,TRBJ1-5,TRBV30
TGTGCCAGCAGCTTCTCCGGGAACCGAGCGGGAGAGCAGTACTTC,CASSFSGNRAGEQYF,TRBD2,few,TRBJ2-7,TRBV7-6
TGTGCCAGCAGCGTAGGCGAACAGGGGGGCCACGAGCAGTACTTC,CASSVGEQGGHEQYF,TRBD1,once,TRBJ2-7,TRBV9
TGTGCCAGCACCTCCCACAGGGGCGCAGGAGGGAACACCATATATTTT,CASTSHRGAGGNTIYF,TRBD1,NA,TRBJ1-3,TRBV6-6
TGTGCCAGCAGCACAGGGCAGTATAGCAATCAGCCCCAGCATTTT,CASSTGQYSNQPQHF,NA,NA,TRBJ1-5,TRBV2
TGTGCCAGCTCCACTAATTCGGACTCTCGCACTGAAGCTTTCTTT,CASSTNSDSRTEAFF,NA,few,TRBJ1-1,TRBV18
TGTGCCAGCAGCTTGGGACAGCACTACGAGCAGTACTTC,CASSLGQHYEQYF,TRBD1,NA,TRBJ2-7,TRBV7-6
TGTGCCAGCAGCTTGGGACAGAACTATGGCTACACCTTC,CASSLGQNYGYTF,NA,few,TRBJ1-2,TRBV5-6
TGTGCCAGCAGCTTGTGGAGCGGGGGGGCTCCTGACCAAGAGACCCAGTACTTC,CASSLWSGGAPDQETQYF,TRBD2,NA,TRBJ2-5,TRBV5-6
TGTGCCAGTATTCCAGCGGGACTAGCGGGGGCCCGATCCTACAATGAGCAGTTCTTC,CASIPAGLAGARSYNEQFF,TRBD2,few,TRBJ2-1,TRBV19
TGTGCCAGCAGTTACTCGTATAGGGGCACTGAAGCTTTCTTT,CASSYSYRGTEAFF,NA,NA,TRBJ1-1,TRBV6-6